The 32 T cell receptor beta chains presented below share a single source sample, sequenced in a study of T cell repertoires in cytomegalovirus infection. Each CDR3 protein gets one entry after TCRdb re-called the reads with MiXCR. The table shows under 150,000 distinct CDR3 sequences, with roughly a quarter occurring only once. No cognate antigen is known for these TCRs. The sample was PBMCs, sequenced either directly or after in vitro stimulation (not recorded which). These receptors were taken from a human donor in good health (CMV status not recorded). Some clones in this sample may be carry-over from other donors' samples.

The J gene is TRBJ1-2, the V gene TRBV3-1; D may be TRBD1 (5 bases). The CDR3 loop spans 15 amino acids. CDR1 LGHDT and CDR2 YNNKEL come from the germline V gene (reference sequence). V shed 2 bases and J shed 8 bases, with 18 bases lying between them. The chain's CDR3 is CASSQSKGLLGGYTF. Written as DNA, the CDR3 is TGTGCCAGCAGCCAATCCAAGGGACTCCTTGGGGGCTACACCTTC. Filled out from reference TRBV3-1 and TRBJ1-2, the complete variable domain reads DTAVSQTPKYLVTQMGNDKSIKCEQNLGHDTMYWYKQDSKKFLKIMFSYNNKELIINETVPNRFSPKSPDKAHLNLHINSLELGDSAVYFCASSQSKGLLGGYTFGSGTRLTVV.

This clonotype showed up many times. J is TRBJ2-1 and V is TRBV28; TRBD2 agrees at 12 bases. This CDR3 region has 14 residues. Per germline, CDR1 MDHEN and CDR2 SYDVKM. The J segment lost 7 bases and the V segment lost 4 bases, leaving 2 bases of the junction unmatched. CDR3 bases: TGTGCCAGCAGTTGGACTAGCGGGACAAATGAGCAGTTCTTC. Protein: CASSWTSGTNEQFF.

The rearrangement links TRBV30 to TRBJ1-1; no clear D gene. The CDR3 sequence is 10 residues long. Looked up from germline, CDR1 is GTSNPN and CDR2 is SVGIG (reference sequence). V lost 3 bases, J lost 5 bases, and 4 bases lay in between. CDR3 in DNA: TGTGCCTGGAGGGCAACTGAAGCTTTCTTT. Amino acid sequence: CAWRATEAFF.

Notes on this clonotype: This sequence may be a read error, since a much larger clone differs from it by one base. The V call is TRBV7-9, the J call TRBJ1-5; the D gene is possibly TRBD1 (5 bases). CDR1 is SEHNR and CDR2 is FQNEAQ in the germline V gene (reference sequence). V was cut by 5 bases and J by 5 bases, with 13 bases left in between. The CDR3 length is 14 residues. The chain's CDR3 is CASSRRGGDQPQHF. As DNA, the CDR3 is TGTGCCAGCAGCCGCCGAGGAGGGGATCAGCCCCAGCATTTT. Based on the CDR3 plus reference TRBV7-9 and TRBJ1-5, the full variable domain is DTGVSQNPRHKITKRGQNVTFRCDPISEHNRLYWYRQTLGQGPEFLTYFQNEAQLEKSRLLSDRFSAERPKGSFSTLEIQRTEQGDSAMYLCASSRRGGDQPQHFGDGTRLSIL.

In this sample, this clonotype turned up many times. The chain links TRBV7-6 to TRBJ1-5; 8 bases align to TRBD1. The CDR3 extends over 15 amino acids. Germline loops: CDR1 SGHVS, CDR2 FNYEAQ. The V gene end was trimmed by 3 bases and the J gene end by 7 bases; junction bases not matched to a gene: 8. The CDR3 DNA follows: TGTGCCAGCAGCTTGGGGCAGGGGGCAGGGCAGCCCCAGCATTTT. Protein product: CASSLGQGAGQPQHF.

This clonotype has just a few counts. V gene TRBV6-2 or TRBV6-3 combines with J gene TRBJ2-2; 12 bases map to TRBD2. J lost 5 bases, V lost 7 bases, and 5 bases had no gene match. Germline values: CDR1 MNHEY, CDR2 SVGEGT. The CDR3 spans 15 residues. CDR3 sequence: CASNRLAGVTGELFF. CDR3 sequence (DNA): TGTGCCAGCAATCGACTAGCGGGAGTTACCGGGGAGCTGTTTTTT.

In its sample, this clonotype was seen once. The V and J genes are TRBV7-9 and TRBJ2-7; 9 bases align to TRBD1. CDR1 and CDR2 (germline): SEHNR, FQNEAQ (reference sequence). This CDR3 is 15 amino acids long. The V and J ends lost 5 bases and 0 bases, in that order; junction bases with no gene match: 5. CDR3 nucleotides: TGTGCCAGCAGCCCCGGACAGGGGACCTCCTACGAGCAGTACTTC. Translated, it gives CASSPGQGTSYEQYF.

This clonotype was picked up a small number of times. The CDR3 reads CASRPRTGRGAQTNEKLFF. The CDR3 coding sequence is TGTGCCAGCAGACCCCGGACAGGGAGAGGGGCCCAAACTAATGAAAAACTGTTTTTT. The chain joins TRBV6-5 to TRBJ1-4, with TRBD1 identical over 8 bases. V dropped 6 bases and J dropped 1; count of bases not matched to a gene: 16. This CDR3 is built from 19 residues. Per germline, CDR1 MNHEY and CDR2 SVGAGI.

The chain links TRBV12-3 or TRBV12-4 to TRBJ1-5; D might be TRBD1 (6 bases). This CDR3 has 16 amino acids. Trimming stripped 3 bases from V and 0 bases from J, with 12 bases between. The CDR3 DNA sequence: TGTGCCAGCAGTTTCGGCGGACAGTATAGCAATCAGCCCCAGCATTTT. Residues: CASSFGGQYSNQPQHF.

The chain combines TRBV24-1 with TRBJ2-3, with 12 bases lining up with TRBD2. The CDR3 totals 19 residues. Germline CDR1 KGHDR, CDR2 SFDVKD. V dropped 6 bases and J dropped 2; count of bases not matched to a gene: 14. CDR3 residues: CATSPGLAGERANTDTQYF. CDR3 DNA: TGTGCCACCAGTCCGGGACTAGCGGGCGAACGAGCAAACACAGATACGCAGTATTTT.

This chain links TRBV3-1 with TRBJ1-3; tentatively, D is TRBD1 (6 bases). The CDR3 spans 16 residues. From germline, CDR1 is LGHDT and CDR2 YNNKEL (reference sequence). V lost 3 bases, J lost 0 bases, and 12 bases lay in between. The CDR3 nucleotides are TGTGCCAGCAGCCAGGCAACAGGGAGCTCTGGAAACACCATATATTTT. It codes for CASSQATGSSGNTIYF.

This clonotype occurred many times. CDR3: CASSLGRGVSGANVLTF. Written as DNA, the CDR3 is TGTGCCAGCAGCTTAGGACGCGGGGTTTCAGGGGCCAACGTCCTGACTTTC. The chain has TRBV7-9 and TRBJ2-6; TRBD2 is a possible D gene (6 bases). This CDR3 has 17 residues. Germline values: CDR1 SEHNR, CDR2 FQNEAQ (reference sequence). Trimming shortened V by 1 base and J by 4 bases, and 14 bases separated the two germline ends.

This clonotype was counted between two and nine times. The CDR3 bases are TGCGCCAGCAGCGCGGACGGAGTGGCAGGGGGCGCCGAGACCCAGTACTTC. This translates into CASSADGVAGGAETQYF. This rearrangement joins TRBV5-1 to TRBJ2-5; the match to TRBD1 covers 8 bases. The V and J ends lost 4 bases and 5 bases, in that order; junction bases with no gene match: 16. The CDR3 is made up of 17 amino acids. CDR1 is SGHRS and CDR2 is YFSETQ in the germline V gene.

The rearrangement links TRBV11-2 to TRBJ1-4; D is possibly TRBD1 (5 bases). Germline-derived CDR1 and CDR2 are SGHAT and FQNNGV. V shed 3 bases and J shed 7 bases, with 15 bases lying between them. This CDR3 region has 15 residues. The CDR3 is CASSFRGSAAEKLFF. CDR3 sequence (DNA): TGTGCCAGCAGCTTTAGGGGCTCAGCAGCTGAAAAACTGTTTTTT.

The chain recombines TRBV9 with TRBJ2-1; D is perhaps TRBD2 (6 bases). Germline CDR1 and CDR2: SGDLS and YYNGEE. The CDR3 consists of 16 residues. Trimming shortened V by 0 bases and J by 6 bases, and 16 bases separated the two germline ends. The CDR3 region has the DNA TGTGCCAGCAGCGTAGCTTGGCGCGGAGGGCGCAATGAGCAGTTCTTC. This translates into CASSVAWRGGRNEQFF.

The CDR3 coding sequence is TGCGCCAGCAGCTTCGGAGAAAGCACAGATACGCAGTATTTT. Translating gives CASSFGESTDTQYF. The gene calls are TRBV5-1 and TRBJ2-3, with D uncertain. CDR1 SGHRS and CDR2 YFSETQ come from the germline V gene. V lost 2 bases to trimming and J lost 0 bases, with 7 bases between them. The CDR3 consists of 14 residues.

At least ten counts were recorded for this clonotype. The rearrangement joins TRBV7-2 to TRBJ2-3; D uncertain. CDR1 and CDR2 from the germline V gene are SGHTA and FQGNSA. CDR3 length: 14 residues. Trimming shortened V by 4 bases and J by 0 bases, and 8 bases separated the two germline ends. The CDR3 nucleotides are TGTGCCAGCAGCTCCCTTTTTAGCACAGATACGCAGTATTTT. As protein: CASSSLFSTDTQYF.

In its sample, this clonotype was seen a few times. The genes are TRBV12-3 or TRBV12-4 and TRBJ2-5; the D is unclear. The germline V and J ends were trimmed by 3 bases and 3 bases, with 8 bases remaining between them. This CDR3 has 13 amino acids. The CDR3 DNA follows: TGTGCCAGCAGTTTTGGACGCAAAGAGACCCAGTACTTC. It translates to CASSFGRKETQYF.

This clonotype was seen a few times. This chain joins TRBV19 and TRBJ2-7; D is perhaps TRBD1 (6 bases). In germline, CDR1 is LNHDA, CDR2 SQIVND (reference sequence). Trimming took 3 bases from V and 2 from J, leaving 8 bases between them. The CDR3 covers 13 residues. This chain's CDR3 is CASSMGATYEQYF. The CDR3 DNA reads as TGTGCCAGTAGTATGGGGGCTACCTACGAGCAGTACTTC.

The chain joins TRBV7-9 to TRBJ2-1; D is ambiguous. V shed 5 bases and J shed 8 bases, with 13 bases lying between them. CDR1 SEHNR and CDR2 FQNEAQ come from the germline V gene (reference sequence). CDR3 length equals 13 residues. DNA of the CDR3: TGTGCCAGCAGCGGCCCCGCGACTTATGAGCAGTTCTTC. Translated: CASSGPATYEQFF.

There are a few counts of this clonotype. This chain uses TRBV5-4 with TRBJ2-3, with D possibly being TRBD1 or TRBD2 (6 bases each). Trimming removed 3 bases from V and 5 bases from J, with 10 bases in between. CDR3 size: 13 residues. CDR1 SGHNT and CDR2 YYREEE come from the germline V gene (reference sequence). The CDR3 reads CASSSRGEDTQYF. CDR3 nucleotide sequence: TGTGCCAGCAGCTCGAGGGGGGAAGATACGCAGTATTTT.

By share, this clonotype ranks as medium-sized (0.01 to 0.1%). The genes are TRBV7-9 and TRBJ2-5, with TRBD2 identical over 7 bases. The CDR3 is made up of 16 amino acids. Trimming removed 7 bases from V and 3 bases from J; junction bases left unmatched: 14. From germline, CDR1 is SEHNR and CDR2 FQNEAQ (reference sequence). The CDR3 loop reads CASTSPRPAGKETQYF. DNA of the CDR3: TGTGCCAGCACCAGCCCTAGGCCAGCGGGGAAAGAGACCCAGTACTTC. Full variable domain (rest looked up from reference TRBV7-9 and TRBJ2-5): DTGVSQNPRHKITKRGQNVTFRCDPISEHNRLYWYRQTLGQGPEFLTYFQNEAQLEKSRLLSDRFSAERPKGSFSTLEIQRTEQGDSAMYLCASTSPRPAGKETQYFGPGTRLLVL.

V is TRBV10-3 and J is TRBJ2-7; 12 bases are shared with TRBD1. The CDR3 has 15 residues. Per germline, CDR1 ENHRY and CDR2 SYGVKD. With 6 bases clipped from V and 2 bases from J, the junction kept 5 bases outside the gene matches. The CDR3 DNA follows: TGTGCCATCAGGGGACAGGGGGCTGGGCCCTACGAGCAGTACTTC. It specifies CAIRGQGAGPYEQYF.

This clonotype was observed a handful of times. The rearrangement joins TRBV12-3 or TRBV12-4 to TRBJ1-1; possible D gene TRBD1, 5 bases. CDR3 size: 14 residues. V lost 5 bases, J lost 5 bases, and 15 bases lay in between. In DNA form, the CDR3 reads TGTGCCAGCAGTCCCCGGGGCTCATGGACTGAAGCTTTCTTT. It yields the protein CASSPRGSWTEAFF.

In this sample, this clonotype turned up many times. The chain employs TRBV7-6 and TRBJ1-1; D may be TRBD1 (5 bases). V was trimmed by 3 bases and J by 7 bases, leaving 12 bases between them. The CDR3 contains 13 residues. CDR1 is SGHVS and CDR2 is FNYEAQ in the germline V gene. CDR3 sequence reads: CASSLGGWGEAFF. The CDR3 DNA reads as TGTGCCAGCAGCTTGGGGGGTTGGGGTGAAGCTTTCTTT.

About this clonotype itself: The conserved phenylalanine or tryptophan normally closing the CDR3 is absent here, so this likely arose from a read error. The chain carries TRBV7-8 and TRBJ1-5, with TRBD1 matching 7 bases. CDR1 is SGHVS, CDR2 FQNEAQ, per germline. There are 16 residues in the CDR3. The V gene end was trimmed by 3 bases and the J gene end by 0 bases; junction bases not matched to a gene: 5. DNA of the CDR3: TGTGCCAGCAGCTTGGTGGGACAGTCTAGCAATCAGCCCCAGCATTCT. It codes for CASSLVGQSSNQPQHS.

The gene calls are TRBV6-6 and TRBJ2-7, with D perhaps matching TRBD2 (7 bases). CDR1 and CDR2 from the germline V gene are MNHNY and SVGAGI (reference sequence). The V gene lost 5 bases and the J gene lost 0 bases, with 14 bases spanning the gap. CDR3 length: 15 amino acids. CDR3 loop: CASSGGAVPSYEQYF. CDR3 nucleotide sequence: TGTGCCAGCAGTGGGGGGGCCGTCCCCTCCTACGAGCAGTACTTC.

V usage is TRBV5-4 and J usage is TRBJ1-1; D is possibly TRBD1 (5 bases). Trimming removed 1 base from V and 7 bases from J, with 8 bases in between. The CDR3 length is 12 residues. The germline CDR1 and CDR2 sequences are SGHNT and YYREEE (reference sequence). The CDR3 spells CASSLLRDEAFF. The CDR3 DNA follows: TGTGCCAGCAGCTTGCTCAGGGATGAAGCTTTCTTT.

In this sample, this clonotype turned up a few times. This rearrangement joins TRBV6-2 or TRBV6-3 to TRBJ2-3, with D possibly TRBD1 on 5 matching bases. Germline V CDR1 and CDR2: MNHEY, SVGEGT. The CDR3 spans 14 residues. V was clipped by 6 bases and J by 6 bases, with 16 bases between them. CDR3 bases: TGTGCCAGCAGAAAGCGAGGCAGGGCCGATACGCAGTATTTT. It is translated as CASRKRGRADTQYF.

This clonotype was counted at least ten times. The chain couples TRBV7-2 to TRBJ2-1; no reliable D call. V lost 5 bases and J lost 6, with 11 bases in between. Looked up from germline, CDR1 is SGHTA and CDR2 is FQGNSA. CDR3 length: 13 residues. This CDR3 is CASSPRNPNEQFF. The CDR3, as DNA: TGTGCCAGCAGCCCCCGAAATCCCAATGAGCAGTTCTTC. Full variable domain (outside the CDR3, taken from reference TRBV7-2 and TRBJ2-1): GAGVSQSPSNKVTEKGKDVELRCDPISGHTALYWYRQSLGQGLEFLIYFQGNSAPDKSGLPSDRFSAERTGGSVSTLTIQRTQQEDSAVYLCASSPRNPNEQFFGPGTRLTVL.

Worth noting for this clonotype: The junction differs from germline at one of its ends, possibly a read error. The chain is built from TRBV29-1 and TRBJ2-3; D may be TRBD1 (5 bases). The CDR3 length is 13 residues. The V gene's germline CDR1 is SQVTM and CDR2 ANQGSEA. Written as DNA, the CDR3 is TGCAGCGTGGAAGGACAAGAAACAGATACGCAGTATTTT. Protein: CSVEGQETDTQYF.

V is TRBV18 and J is TRBJ1-1, with a tentative D call TRBD1 (6 bases). The V end lost 2 bases, the J end lost 6 bases, and 16 bases lay between the germline ends. Germline CDR1 KGHSH, CDR2 LQKENI. The CDR3 has 15 residues. As DNA, the CDR3 is TGTGCCAGCTCACCAGGCCTCCGGGGGGGCGCTGAAGCTTTCTTT. This sequence encodes CASSPGLRGGAEAFF.